This TCR beta chain was found in a study of blood T cell repertoires in COVID-19. Study-level information: PBMCs, B-cell-depleted T cells, or T cells were the source of the cDNA or gDNA that made up the material.

Under the authors' procedure: Estimation of nucleated cell counts relied on the amplification of reference gene primers. TCRdb keeps only in-frame clones here, not all; method: immunoSEQ multiplex PCR. V, J and clone size reflect that table, while D and trimming were determined from the DNA. Among over 120,000 clones listed, 84% were seen once. Germline V gives CDR1 SGDLS, CDR2 YYNGEE. CDR3 size: 16 residues. Trimming took off 2 bases at V and 4 bases at J, with 16 bases between the two ends. The material sequenced was peripheral blood. The V and J genes are TRBV9 and TRBJ2-1, with D perhaps TRBD2 (6 bases). The TCR comes from a man aged 55-75 years with active or convalescent COVID-19. This CDR3 is CASSVQTGLAYNEQFF. In DNA form, the CDR3 reads TGTGCCAGCAGCGTCCAAACGGGACTTGCATACAATGAGCAGTTCTTC.